These T cell receptor beta chains were read from a single sample in a study of post-analysis software for immune sequencing data. Using its own MiXCR run on the PCR reads, TCRdb lists one record per CDR3 protein. The table has hundreds of thousands of distinct CDR3 sequences, 25% to 30% seen once. The sample consisted of blood. These receptors were obtained from a girl between 5 and 17 years old with multiple sclerosis. Each CDR3 is given with its conserved first and last residue. A D gene is named only where the DNA matches it firmly. The listing skips clone size in some rows; elsewhere it reads once, few, many or a size class.

d_call: -
v_call: TRBV5-6
clone_size: -
j_call: TRBJ2-7
cdr3_aa: CASSLFRAPYEQYF
cdr3_nt: TGTGCCAGCAGCTTGTTCCGGGCTCCCTACGAGCAGTACTTC

d_call: -
v_call: TRBV7-9
clone_size: few
j_call: TRBJ1-4
cdr3_aa: CASSVRTAPTNEKLFF
cdr3_nt: TGTGCCAGCAGCGTCCGGACGGCCCCAACTAATGAAAAACTGTTTTTT

d_call: -
v_call: TRBV25-1
clone_size: -
j_call: TRBJ1-1
cdr3_aa: CASSDGGIDTEAFF
cdr3_nt: TGTGCCAGCAGTGACGGTGGAATTGACACTGAAGCTTTCTTT

d_call: -
v_call: TRBV5-5
clone_size: -
j_call: TRBJ2-7
cdr3_aa: CASSVRNEQYF
cdr3_nt: TGTGCCAGCAGCGTTCGTAACGAGCAGTACTTC

d_call: -
v_call: TRBV28
clone_size: -
j_call: TRBJ1-4
cdr3_aa: CASSLSPGGKLFF
cdr3_nt: TGTGCCAGCAGTTTAAGCCCGGGGGGAAAACTGTTTTTT

d_call: -
v_call: TRBV4-3
clone_size: few
j_call: TRBJ1-1
cdr3_aa: CASSQVQGRGPAFF
cdr3_nt: TGCGCCAGCAGCCAAGTCCAGGGGCGGGGGCCGGCTTTCTTT

d_call: TRBD2
v_call: TRBV2
clone_size: -
j_call: TRBJ2-3
cdr3_aa: CASSVPLAGDLFSTDTQYF
cdr3_nt: TGTGCCAGCAGTGTACCCCTAGCGGGGGACCTCTTTAGCACAGATACGCAGTATTTT

d_call: -
v_call: TRBV5-1
clone_size: many
j_call: TRBJ2-7
cdr3_aa: CASSLDVSYEQYF
cdr3_nt: TGTGCCAGCAGCTTAGACGTTTCCTACGAGCAGTACTTC

d_call: TRBD1
v_call: TRBV27
clone_size: -
j_call: TRBJ2-5
cdr3_aa: CASSLSPQGWETQYF
cdr3_nt: TGTGCCAGCAGTTTATCCCCACAGGGGTGGGAGACCCAGTACTTC

d_call: -
v_call: TRBV27
clone_size: few
j_call: TRBJ2-3
cdr3_aa: CASSLDPNTADTQYF
cdr3_nt: TGTGCCAGCAGTTTAGATCCTAATACGGCAGATACGCAGTATTTT

d_call: -
v_call: TRBV18
clone_size: -
j_call: TRBJ1-6
cdr3_aa: CASSPAGGLPLHF
cdr3_nt: TGTGCCAGCTCACCAGCGGGGGGGTTGCCCCTCCACTTT

d_call: TRBD1
v_call: TRBV29-1
clone_size: many
j_call: TRBJ2-4
cdr3_aa: CSVETGGAMAKNIQYF
cdr3_nt: TGCAGCGTTGAGACAGGGGGCGCGATGGCCAAAAACATTCAGTACTTC

d_call: TRBD2
v_call: TRBV6-2/TRBV6-3
clone_size: once
j_call: TRBJ2-7
cdr3_aa: CASSFEGAGGHEQYF
cdr3_nt: TGTGCCAGCAGTTTCGAGGGAGCGGGAGGTCACGAGCAGTACTTC

d_call: -
v_call: TRBV11-2
clone_size: few
j_call: TRBJ1-1
cdr3_aa: CASSLPRGHTEAFF
cdr3_nt: TGTGCCAGCAGCCTCCCTAGGGGCCACACTGAAGCTTTCTTT

d_call: -
v_call: TRBV20-1
clone_size: few
j_call: TRBJ1-5
cdr3_aa: CSARAVGNQPQHF
cdr3_nt: TGCAGTGCTAGGGCGGTGGGCAATCAGCCCCAGCATTTT

d_call: -
v_call: TRBV2
clone_size: few
j_call: TRBJ2-1
cdr3_aa: CASSVRVELVSYNEQFF
cdr3_nt: TGTGCCAGCAGTGTCCGGGTCGAACTTGTCTCCTACAATGAGCAGTTCTTC

d_call: -
v_call: TRBV20-1
clone_size: few
j_call: TRBJ2-1
cdr3_aa: CSAPNLVGGNNEQFF
cdr3_nt: TGCAGTGCCCCAAATCTGGTGGGCGGCAACAATGAGCAGTTCTTC

d_call: -
v_call: TRBV11-2
clone_size: -
j_call: TRBJ1-6
cdr3_aa: CASSFHRRGGTGSSYNSPLHF
cdr3_nt: TGTGCCAGCAGCTTTCATCGCCGAGGGGGGACGGGAAGCTCCTATAATTCACCCCTCCACTTT

d_call: -
v_call: TRBV20-1
clone_size: -
j_call: TRBJ1-5
cdr3_aa: CSARDGPGFYQPQHF
cdr3_nt: TGCAGTGCTAGAGATGGCCCAGGGTTTTATCAGCCCCAGCATTTT

d_call: -
v_call: TRBV12-5
clone_size: -
j_call: TRBJ2-1
cdr3_aa: CASGLVPSVGASSYNEQFF
cdr3_nt: TGTGCTAGTGGTTTGGTACCTTCGGTGGGAGCGAGCTCCTACAATGAGCAGTTCTTC

d_call: TRBD2
v_call: TRBV7-2
clone_size: -
j_call: TRBJ2-2
cdr3_aa: CASSLTSGIRKTGELFF
cdr3_nt: TGTGCCAGCAGCCTGACTAGCGGGATTCGAAAGACCGGGGAGCTGTTTTTT

d_call: -
v_call: TRBV20-1
clone_size: -
j_call: TRBJ2-6
cdr3_aa: CSARYRVFSGANVLTF
cdr3_nt: TGCAGTGCTAGATACAGGGTATTCTCTGGGGCCAACGTCCTGACTTTC

d_call: -
v_call: TRBV5-1
clone_size: -
j_call: TRBJ1-3
cdr3_aa: CASSGGLSSGNTIYF
cdr3_nt: TGCGCCAGCAGCGGCGGACTGTCCTCTGGAAACACCATATATTTT

d_call: TRBD1
v_call: TRBV20-1
clone_size: -
j_call: TRBJ2-1
cdr3_aa: CSAIRTGSHNEQFF
cdr3_nt: TGCAGTGCTATCCGGACAGGGAGTCACAATGAGCAGTTCTTC

d_call: -
v_call: TRBV6-6
clone_size: -
j_call: TRBJ1-4
cdr3_aa: CASSFGQGSNEKRFF
cdr3_nt: -

d_call: -
v_call: TRBV20-1
clone_size: few
j_call: TRBJ2-4
cdr3_aa: CSARGVSWRNIQYF
cdr3_nt: TGCAGTGCTAGAGGGGTTTCGTGGAGAAACATTCAGTACTTC

d_call: -
v_call: TRBV2
clone_size: -
j_call: TRBJ1-4
cdr3_aa: CASSDLGRPTNEKLFF
cdr3_nt: TGTGCCAGCAGTGACCTAGGAAGGCCAACTAATGAAAAACTGTTTTTT

d_call: -
v_call: TRBV12-5
clone_size: few
j_call: TRBJ1-1
cdr3_aa: CASGLVLNDRNTEAFF
cdr3_nt: TGTGCTAGTGGTTTGGTACTGAACGACCGGAACACTGAAGCTTTCTTT

d_call: TRBD2
v_call: TRBV29-1
clone_size: -
j_call: TRBJ2-5
cdr3_aa: CSVEGGLLAGSKYQETQYF
cdr3_nt: TGCAGCGTTGAAGGAGGGTTGCTAGCGGGGAGTAAGTACCAAGAGACCCAGTACTTC

d_call: -
v_call: TRBV28
clone_size: -
j_call: TRBJ2-7
cdr3_aa: CASSLAAPATYEQYF
cdr3_nt: TGTGCCAGTAGTTTAGCGGCGCCCGCCACCTACGAGCAGTACTTC

d_call: TRBD1
v_call: TRBV7-9
clone_size: -
j_call: TRBJ1-4
cdr3_aa: CASSLATGGLEKLFF
cdr3_nt: TGTGCCAGCAGCTTAGCGACAGGGGGCCTAGAAAAACTGTTTTTT

d_call: -
v_call: TRBV29-1
clone_size: -
j_call: TRBJ1-2
cdr3_aa: CSVDPRARVDYGYTF
cdr3_nt: TGCAGCGTTGACCCCAGGGCCAGGGTGGACTATGGCTACACCTTC

d_call: -
v_call: TRBV7-2
clone_size: -
j_call: TRBJ2-3
cdr3_aa: CASSHPLGPGARADTQYF
cdr3_nt: TGTGCCAGCAGCCATCCCCTAGGTCCGGGGGCGAGGGCAGATACGCAGTATTTT